Listed below are T cell receptor beta chains from one sample, sequenced in a study of blood T cell repertoires in COVID-19. Produced via immunoSEQ multiplex PCR; TCRdb's table is partial and in-frame only. The repertoire includes 140,000 to 150,000 clones, about four fifths of them detected once, and around 3.4% sits in the top ten. Material: peripheral blood. The origin of the receptors is a man aged 70 or older who had recovered from COVID-19. CDR3s include the opening cysteine and the closing phenylalanine or tryptophan. Each record gives: CDR3 DNA, CDR3 protein, J gene, V gene, D gene, clone size. The D gene is left open where the match is weak. The listing skips clone size in some rows; elsewhere it reads once, few, many or a size class.

TGTGCCTGGAATCCTACCTACAATGAGCAGTTCTTC,CAWNPTYNEQFF,TRBJ2-1,TRBV30,.,few
TGCAGCGTTGAGTCTCAGGGAGGCACTGAAGCTTTCTTT,CSVESQGGTEAFF,TRBJ1-1,TRBV29-1,.,.
TGTGCCAGCAGTGGAGGGAGGGACAGGGATATCTACGAGCAGTACTTC,CASSGGRDRDIYEQYF,TRBJ2-7,TRBV6-1,TRBD1,.
TGTGCCAGCAGTTATCAGGGTGGTAATTCACCCCTCCACTTT,CASSYQGGNSPLHF,TRBJ1-6,TRBV27,.,.
TGTGCCAGCAGCTGGGCGTGGGGCGTCTCTGGGGCCAACGTCCTGACTTTC,CASSWAWGVSGANVLTF,TRBJ2-6,TRBV7-9,.,.
TGTGCCAGCAGCTCCAGGGGTACGGATACGCAGTATTTT,CASSSRGTDTQYF,TRBJ2-3,TRBV7-9,.,.
TGTGCCAGCTCACCACCAAACAGGGGGCCGGGGGAGCAGTACTTC,CASSPPNRGPGEQYF,TRBJ2-7,TRBV18,TRBD1,few
TGTGCCAGCAGCGTGGACGGGAGCTCCTACGAGCAGTACTTC,CASSVDGSSYEQYF,TRBJ2-7,TRBV9,.,.
TGCGCCAGCAGCCAAGACCCCTACTTGGCAGGACTACCTCGTCGAGGGGAGCTGTTTTTT,CASSQDPYLAGLPRRGELFF,TRBJ2-2,TRBV4-3,.,once
TGTGCCAGCTCACCTGGGGGCGGTCGGGAGACCCAGTACTTC,CASSPGGGRETQYF,TRBJ2-5,TRBV18,.,.
TGTGCCAGCAGCTTAGTGGCGGAGGCCGGCTATGGCTACACCTTC,CASSLVAEAGYGYTF,TRBJ1-2,TRBV7-8,.,.
TGTGCCATATTAGGACTAGCGGGAGATACGCAGTATTTT,CAILGLAGDTQYF,TRBJ2-3,TRBV10-3,TRBD2,once
TGTGCCAGAGGACAGGGAGGTGGCTACACCTTC,CARGQGGGYTF,TRBJ1-2,TRBV2,TRBD1,few
TGTGCCAGCAGTGATCTCTACGAGCAGTACTTC,CASSDLYEQYF,TRBJ2-7,TRBV6-1,.,.
TGTGCCAGCAGTCGGGAGGGGGCATCAGACATTGAAGCTTTCTTT,CASSREGASDIEAFF,TRBJ1-1,TRBV6-6,TRBD1,.
TGTGCCAGCAGCTTCGGAGGTTTCTCCTACGAGCAGTACTTC,CASSFGGFSYEQYF,TRBJ2-7,TRBV5-5,.,.
TGTGCCAGCAGTTTTGGACAGGGTAAGCAGTACTTC,CASSFGQGKQYF,TRBJ2-7,TRBV2,TRBD1,.